One and the same sample provided the 15 T cell receptor beta chains below, sequenced in a study of blood T cell repertoires in COVID-19. Only in-frame clones appear in the TCRdb table, and some are missing; sequencing was by immunoSEQ multiplex PCR. Of approximately 130,000 clones in the sample, around 81% are singletons; the top ten hold 11%. The sequenced material came from peripheral blood. These receptors originate from a human donor in a cohort sampled during active COVID-19.

The chain couples TRBV4-2 to TRBJ1-3, with D possibly TRBD1 on 5 matching bases. The CDR3 contains 14 residues. Germline V gene sequence: CDR1 LGHNA, CDR2 YNFKEQ. Trimming took off 5 bases at V and 0 bases at J, with 8 bases between the two ends. CDR3 DNA sequence: TGTGCCAGCAGCATCGGGGGCTCTGGAAACACCATATATTTT. Translated: CASSIGGSGNTIYF.

The genes are TRBV25-1 and TRBJ1-2; possible D gene TRBD1, 6 bases. CDR1 is MGHDK and CDR2 is SYGVNS in the germline V gene. The CDR3 has 16 residues. Trimming took off 1 base at V and 8 bases at J, with 20 bases between the two ends. CDR3 amino acids: CASSESGATVQVGYTF. DNA of the CDR3: TGTGCCAGCAGTGAATCAGGGGCCACGGTACAAGTCGGCTACACCTTC.

V gene TRBV6-5 combines with J gene TRBJ2-3; 13 nucleotides align to TRBD2. This CDR3 spans 15 amino acids. The V gene end was trimmed by 7 bases and the J gene end by 6 bases; junction bases not matched to a gene: 7. Germline lookup yields CDR1 MNHEY and CDR2 SVGAGI. The CDR3: CASKLAGGPGDTQYF. As DNA, the CDR3 is TGTGCCAGCAAACTAGCGGGGGGGCCGGGGGATACGCAGTATTTT.

The chain links TRBV3-1 (or the pseudogene TRBV3-2) to TRBJ1-3, with 7 positions matching TRBD1. Germline CDR1 is LGHDT and CDR2 is YNNKEL (reference sequence). The CDR3 sequence is 15 residues long. The V and J ends lost 3 bases and 2 bases, in that order; junction bases with no gene match: 4. The CDR3 sequence is CASSHSDRAGNTIYF. Here the CDR3 DNA reads TGTGCCAGCAGCCACTCTGACAGGGCTGGAAACACCATATATTTT.

This clone was observed once. This chain connects TRBV7-9 to TRBJ1-5; 7 bases map to TRBD1. Germline CDR1 and CDR2: SEHNR and FQNEAQ (reference sequence). V shed 4 bases, J shed 2 bases, and the junction held 8 bases outside the gene matches. CDR3 length: 16 amino acids. The CDR3 here is CASSSETGIGNQPQHF. The DNA for the CDR3 is TGTGCCAGCAGCTCGGAGACAGGGATAGGCAATCAGCCCCAGCATTTT.

A single count supports this clone. V and J are TRBV10-2 and TRBJ2-1; 11 nucleotides agree with TRBD2. Germline-derived CDR1 and CDR2 are WSHSY and SAAADI. The length of the CDR3 is 16 residues. J was trimmed by 6 bases and V by 0 bases; bases with no gene match: 4. The chain's CDR3 is CASSESRTSGRNEQFF. The CDR3, as DNA: TGCGCCAGCAGTGAGTCCCGGACTAGCGGGCGCAATGAGCAGTTCTTC.

The chain uses TRBV5-6 and TRBJ1-5, with a tentative D call TRBD1 (5 bases). V was cut by 0 bases and J by 4 bases, with 11 bases left in between. CDR1 and CDR2 from the germline V gene are SGHDT and YYEEEE. CDR3 length: 15 amino acids. The CDR3 here is CASSLAAAGNQPQHF. In DNA, the CDR3 is TGTGCCAGCAGCTTGGCCGCGGCAGGGAATCAGCCCCAGCATTTT.

The chain has TRBV9 and TRBJ1-1, with 7 bases matching TRBD1. V shed 3 bases and J 1 base; nucleotides not matched to a gene: 15. Germline V gives CDR1 SGDLS, CDR2 YYNGEE. This CDR3 has 18 amino acids. In DNA, the CDR3 is TGTGCCAGCAGCGCAAGGGTTCAGGGGGGTTCGGAGAACACTGAAGCTTTCTTT. As protein: CASSARVQGGSENTEAFF.

The table lists this clone with a count of one. The chain has TRBV7-9 and TRBJ1-1, with D perhaps matching TRBD1 (5 bases). Per germline, CDR1 SEHNR and CDR2 FQNEAQ (reference sequence). The CDR3 spans 15 residues. V was cut by 5 bases and J by 5 bases, with 18 bases left in between. The CDR3 is CASSPRVQVRTEAFF. The CDR3 nucleotides are TGTGCCAGCAGCCCAAGGGTACAGGTGAGGACTGAAGCTTTCTTT.

The rearrangement links TRBV7-9 to TRBJ2-1, with a weak D call TRBD1 (6 bases). CDR1 is SEHNR and CDR2 is FQNEAQ in the germline V gene (reference sequence). Deletions cut 6 bases from V and 8 bases from J, with 17 bases between. The CDR3 length is 14 residues. The CDR3 DNA is TGTGCCAGCAGGTCAAGCGGTGGGGGCGATGAGCAGTTCTTC. Residues: CASRSSGGGDEQFF.

This chain joins TRBV27 and TRBJ2-7, with 10 bases that match TRBD1. Germline CDR1 and CDR2: MNHEY and SMNVEV (reference sequence). The CDR3 loop spans 14 amino acids. The trim removed 7 bases at V and 3 bases at J, leaving 6 bases unmatched. CDR3 sequence (DNA): TGTGCCAGCAAACGGGGGACAGGGGTCTACGAGCAGTACTTC. This gives the protein CASKRGTGVYEQYF.

This chain connects TRBV6-6 to TRBJ2-3; a possible D gene is TRBD1 (5 bases). CDR1 and CDR2 from the germline V gene are MNHNY and SVGAGI (reference sequence). Trimming cost V 5 bases and J 0 bases, with 21 bases left between them. The CDR3 runs 18 residues. CDR3 sequence (DNA): TGTGCCAGCAGTCCACAGGAACTATATGATTCTAGCACAGATACGCAGTATTTT. Amino acids: CASSPQELYDSSTDTQYF.

The chain combines TRBV7-8 with TRBJ1-5, with D perhaps TRBD1 (6 bases). The V end was cut by 5 bases, the J end by 1 base, with 18 bases between. Germline V gene data show CDR1 as SGHVS and CDR2 as FQNEAQ. This CDR3 contains 17 residues. CDR3 in amino acids: CASSALGGGASNQPQHF. The CDR3 DNA sequence: TGTGCCAGCAGCGCCCTTGGTGGGGGGGCGAGCAATCAGCCCCAGCATTTT.

The chain carries TRBV5-1 and TRBJ2-2, with D perhaps matching TRBD1 (6 bases). The CDR3 has 14 residues. Germline assignment: CDR1 SGHRS and CDR2 YFSETQ. Trimming cost V 3 bases and J 5 bases, with 11 bases left between them. CDR3 sequence: CASSSTQGTGELFF. The CDR3 region has the DNA TGCGCCAGCAGCTCCACACAGGGAACCGGGGAGCTGTTTTTT.

This rearrangement joins TRBV5-1 to TRBJ2-1, with D possibly being TRBD1 (5 bases). This CDR3 is 17 amino acids long. Germline V gene data show CDR1 as SGHRS and CDR2 as YFSETQ. The V end lost 0 bases, the J end lost 4 bases, and 17 bases lay between the germline ends. CDR3 region: CASSLGSTVTDYNEQFF. CDR3 sequence (DNA): TGCGCCAGCAGCTTGGGCTCGACAGTTACAGATTACAATGAGCAGTTCTTC. Full variable domain (remainder filled in from reference TRBV5-1 and TRBJ2-1): KAGVTQTPRYLIKTRGQQVTLSCSPISGHRSVSWYQQTPGQGLQFLFEYFSETQRNKGNFPGRFSGRQFSNSRSEMNVSTLELGDSALYLCASSLGSTVTDYNEQFFGPGTRLTVL.